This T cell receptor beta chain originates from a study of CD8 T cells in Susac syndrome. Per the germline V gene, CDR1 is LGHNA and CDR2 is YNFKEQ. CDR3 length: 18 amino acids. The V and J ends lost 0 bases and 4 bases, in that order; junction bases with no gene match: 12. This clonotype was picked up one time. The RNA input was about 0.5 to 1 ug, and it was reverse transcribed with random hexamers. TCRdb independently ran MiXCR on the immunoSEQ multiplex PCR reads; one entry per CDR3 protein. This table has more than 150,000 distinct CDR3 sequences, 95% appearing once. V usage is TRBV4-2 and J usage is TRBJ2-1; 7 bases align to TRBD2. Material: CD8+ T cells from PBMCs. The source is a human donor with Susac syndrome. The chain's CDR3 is CASSQDAPSGEIYNEQFF. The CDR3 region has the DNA TGTGCCAGCAGCCAAGATGCGCCTAGCGGAGAAATATACAATGAGCAGTTCTTC.